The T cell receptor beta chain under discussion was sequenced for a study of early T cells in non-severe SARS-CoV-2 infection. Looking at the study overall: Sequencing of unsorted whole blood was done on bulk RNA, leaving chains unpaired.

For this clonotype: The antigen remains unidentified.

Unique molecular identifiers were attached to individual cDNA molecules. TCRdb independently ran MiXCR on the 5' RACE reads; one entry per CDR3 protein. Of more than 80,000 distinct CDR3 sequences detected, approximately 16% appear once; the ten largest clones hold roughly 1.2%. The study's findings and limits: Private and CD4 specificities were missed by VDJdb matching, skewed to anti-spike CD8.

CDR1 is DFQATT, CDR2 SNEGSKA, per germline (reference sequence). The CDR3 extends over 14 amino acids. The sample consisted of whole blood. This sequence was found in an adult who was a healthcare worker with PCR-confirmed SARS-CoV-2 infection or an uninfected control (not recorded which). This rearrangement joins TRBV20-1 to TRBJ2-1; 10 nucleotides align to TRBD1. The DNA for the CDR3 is TGCAGATCGACCGGGACAGGGGTTTGTGATGAGCAGTTCTTC. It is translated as CRSTGTGVCDEQFF.